The rows below give T cell receptor beta chains drawn from one sample of a study of response to subunit inactivated influenza vaccine. TCRdb independently ran MiXCR on the RT-PCR reads; one entry per CDR3 protein. The data hold just under 550,000 distinct CDR3 sequences, with roughly 25% observed a single time. This sample was also put to use in a study of T cells expressing NK-cell markers.

The source was CD4+ T cells sorted from PBMCs, collected 11 to 12 days after vaccination. The source of these receptors is a man aged 50-60 years who received an inactivated influenza vaccine. CDR3s include the opening cysteine and the closing phenylalanine or tryptophan. A D gene is named only where the DNA matches it firmly. Clone size is not always given. Where it is, it says once, few, many or a class for expanded clones.

clone size: -; V gene: TRBV5-1; J gene: TRBJ1-1; D gene: -; CDR3 protein: CASSAIGKNTEAFF; CDR3 DNA: TGCGCCAGCAGCGCGATCGGGAAGAACACTGAAGCTTTCTTT
clone size: few; V gene: TRBV12-3/TRBV12-4; J gene: TRBJ1-6; D gene: TRBD1; CDR3 protein: CASRRDRGNSPLHF; CDR3 DNA: TGTGCCAGCAGGAGGGACAGGGGTAATTCACCCCTCCACTTT
clone size: -; V gene: TRBV28; J gene: TRBJ2-7; D gene: -; CDR3 protein: CASSLGPIYEQYF; CDR3 DNA: TGTGCCAGCAGTTTAGGTCCCATCTACGAGCAGTACTTC
clone size: -; V gene: TRBV28; J gene: TRBJ2-5; D gene: -; CDR3 protein: CASSLLDSAATQYF; CDR3 DNA: TGTGCCAGCAGTTTGTTGGACTCGGCAGCGACCCAGTACTTC
clone size: -; V gene: TRBV7-2; J gene: TRBJ2-5; D gene: -; CDR3 protein: CASSKAPQETQYF; CDR3 DNA: TGTGCCAGCAGCAAGGCCCCACAAGAGACCCAGTACTTC
clone size: few; V gene: TRBV7-7; J gene: TRBJ2-5; D gene: TRBD2; CDR3 protein: CASSPGSAGVETQYF; CDR3 DNA: TGTGCCAGCAGTCCGGGCTCAGCGGGAGTAGAGACCCAGTACTTC
clone size: many; V gene: TRBV27; J gene: TRBJ2-7; D gene: TRBD2; CDR3 protein: CASRRRAGTSGSYEQYF; CDR3 DNA: TGTGCCAGCAGGCGCCGCGCGGGGACTAGCGGTTCCTACGAGCAGTACTTC
clone size: -; V gene: TRBV6-4; J gene: TRBJ2-5; D gene: -; CDR3 protein: CASSDRSRTEVQETQYF; CDR3 DNA: TGTGCCAGCAGTGACCGCTCCCGGACAGAGGTACAAGAGACCCAGTACTTC
clone size: -; V gene: TRBV6-1; J gene: TRBJ2-1; D gene: TRBD2; CDR3 protein: CASRIAGNEQFF; CDR3 DNA: TGTGCCAGCCGGATAGCGGGGAATGAGCAGTTCTTC
clone size: -; V gene: TRBV6-1; J gene: TRBJ2-6; D gene: -; CDR3 protein: CASSQNPFSKGANVLTF; CDR3 DNA: TGTGCCAGCAGTCAAAACCCTTTCAGCAAGGGGGCCAACGTCCTGACTTTC
clone size: many; V gene: TRBV20-1; J gene: TRBJ2-7; D gene: TRBD1; CDR3 protein: CSARDPPGQVSYEQYF; CDR3 DNA: TGCAGTGCTAGAGATCCCCCGGGACAGGTCTCCTACGAGCAGTACTTC